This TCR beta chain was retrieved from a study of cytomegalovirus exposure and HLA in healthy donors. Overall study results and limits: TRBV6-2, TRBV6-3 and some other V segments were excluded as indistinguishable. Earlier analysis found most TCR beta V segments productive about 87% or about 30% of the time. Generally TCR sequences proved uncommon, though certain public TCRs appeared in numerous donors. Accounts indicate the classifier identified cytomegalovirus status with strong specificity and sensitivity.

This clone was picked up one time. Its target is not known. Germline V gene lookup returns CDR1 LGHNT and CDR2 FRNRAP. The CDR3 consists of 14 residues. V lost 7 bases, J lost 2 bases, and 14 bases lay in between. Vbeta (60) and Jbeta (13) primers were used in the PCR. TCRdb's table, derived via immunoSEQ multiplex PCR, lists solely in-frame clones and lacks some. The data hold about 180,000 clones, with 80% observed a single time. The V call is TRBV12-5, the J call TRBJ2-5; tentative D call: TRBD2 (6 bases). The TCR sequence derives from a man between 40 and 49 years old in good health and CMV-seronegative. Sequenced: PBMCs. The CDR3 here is CASVVYGGQETQYF. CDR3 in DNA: TGTGCTAGTGTCGTCTATGGGGGGCAAGAGACCCAGTACTTC. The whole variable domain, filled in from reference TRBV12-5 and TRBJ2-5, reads DARVTQTPRHKVTEMGQEVTMRCQPILGHNTVFWYRQTMMQGLELLAYFRNRAPLDDSGMPKDRFSAEMPDATLATLKIQPSEPRDSAVYFCASVVYGGQETQYFGPGTRLLVL.